This T cell receptor beta chain was retrieved from a study of T cell repertoires in cytomegalovirus infection. Study conclusions and caveats: Summed public TCR beta family frequency identified CMV carriers bearing the relevant HLA. HLA-C-restricted CMV clonotypes gave the most frequent clonotype in two of eight donors.

The CDR3 is made up of 16 amino acids. The germline V gene has CDR1 MDHEN and CDR2 SYDVKM. V dropped 5 bases and J dropped 2 bases, with 16 bases sitting between them. TCRdb re-called the reads with MiXCR, one entry per CDR3 protein. This sample yields more than 650,000 distinct CDR3 sequences, of which roughly a third are seen a single time; roughly 2.8% belongs to the top ten. With regard to this clonotype: Its antigen is not identified.

The chain links TRBV28 to TRBJ1-5, with TRBD1 as a possible D gene (5 bases). This clonotype originated in a human donor in good health (CMV status not recorded). Some clones in this sample may be carry-over from other donors' samples. Specimen: PBMCs. Written as DNA, the CDR3 is TGTGCCAGCAGTATCCTCCGCAGGGCCGGCAATCAGCCCCAGCATTTT. Protein: CASSILRRAGNQPQHF.